This TCR beta chain comes out of a study of T and B cells in COVID-19 patients. This CDR3 contains 12 residues. CDR1 is LNHDA, CDR2 SQIVND, per germline (reference sequence). With 5 bases removed from V and 8 bases from J, the gap between germline ends came to 10 bases. TRB was amplified from around 250-500 ng of blood genomic DNA. Multiplex PCR with BIOMED2 TRB-A/B primer pools amplified TRB rearrangements. A single record per CDR3 protein comes from TCRdb applying MiXCR to the multiplex PCR reads. The sample holds approximately 17,000 distinct CDR3 sequences, approximately 30% seen once. Within the sample, this clonotype is medium-sized (0.01 to 0.1%).

The receptor comes from a human donor who had recovered from COVID-19. The rearrangement uses TRBV19 and TRBJ2-1; no definite D call. Specimen: blood. CDR3 DNA: TGTGCCAGTAGTGCCCAGGTCCATGAGCAGTTCTTC. Translating gives CASSAQVHEQFF.